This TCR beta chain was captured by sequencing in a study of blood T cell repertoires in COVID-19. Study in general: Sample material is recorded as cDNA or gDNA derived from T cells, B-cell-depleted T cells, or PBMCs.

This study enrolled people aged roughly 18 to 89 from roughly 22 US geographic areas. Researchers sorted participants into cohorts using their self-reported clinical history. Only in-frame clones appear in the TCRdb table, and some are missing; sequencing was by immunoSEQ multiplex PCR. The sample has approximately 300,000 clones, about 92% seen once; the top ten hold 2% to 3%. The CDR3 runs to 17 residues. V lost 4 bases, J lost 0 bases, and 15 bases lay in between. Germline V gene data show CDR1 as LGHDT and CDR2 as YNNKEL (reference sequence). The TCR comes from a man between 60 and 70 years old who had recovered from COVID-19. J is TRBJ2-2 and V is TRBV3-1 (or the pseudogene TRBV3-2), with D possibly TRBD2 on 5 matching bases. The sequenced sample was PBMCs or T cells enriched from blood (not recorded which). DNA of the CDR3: TGTGCCAGCAGCCCCCGGAGGCATTGGACGAACACCGGGGAGCTGTTTTTT. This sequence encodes CASSPRRHWTNTGELFF.